The 27 T cell receptor beta chains presented below share a single source sample, sequenced in a study of blood T cell repertoires in COVID-19. Produced via immunoSEQ multiplex PCR; TCRdb's table is partial and in-frame only. The sample contains some 300,000 clones, around 84% of which appear only once. The sample comprised peripheral blood. Receptors were obtained from a man in his 70s with acute or convalescent COVID-19.

This chain links TRBV4-3 with TRBJ2-3, with TRBD2 matching over 8 bases. CDR3 length equals 15 residues. CDR1 is LGHNA and CDR2 is YSLEER in the germline V gene. The V gene end was trimmed by 3 bases and the J gene end by 6 bases; junction bases not matched to a gene: 8. The CDR3 here is CASSQLAGPGDTQYF. Written as DNA, the CDR3 is TGCGCCAGCAGCCAGTTAGCGGGACCTGGTGATACGCAGTATTTT.

J is TRBJ2-7 and V is TRBV20-1; 8 bases match TRBD1. Germline values: CDR1 DFQATT, CDR2 SNEGSKA (reference sequence). Germline trimming cut 3 bases from V and 4 bases from J; bases unmatched to any gene: 5. The CDR3 spans 13 residues. This chain's CDR3 is CSASLTGEYEQYF. CDR3 in DNA: TGCAGTGCTAGTTTGACAGGGGAGTACGAGCAGTACTTC.

This sequence joins TRBV7-2 and TRBJ2-7, with 7 nucleotides matching TRBD2. CDR1 SGHTA and CDR2 FQGNSA come from the germline V gene. CDR3 length: 14 amino acids. Trimming took 0 bases from V and 7 from J; bases not matched to a gene: 6. The CDR3 DNA reads TGTGCCAGCAGCTTAGCGGCCTGGGGGGGAGAGCAGTACTTC. Its protein is CASSLAAWGGEQYF.

This clone was observed a few times. V is TRBV28 and J is TRBJ2-2; 9 bases agree with TRBD2. The trim removed 3 bases at V and 4 bases at J, leaving 6 bases unmatched. The CDR3 spans 16 residues. Germline V gene sequence: CDR1 MDHEN, CDR2 SYDVKM. As DNA, the CDR3 is TGTGCCAGCAGTTTCCCGACTAGCGGAGGCACCGGGGAGCTGTTTTTT. Translating it yields CASSFPTSGGTGELFF.

The genes are TRBV10-3 and TRBJ1-2; TRBD1 is a possible D gene (5 bases). V lost 6 bases to trimming and J lost 4 bases, with 18 bases between them. This CDR3 contains 15 residues. CDR1 and CDR2 from the germline V gene are ENHRY and SYGVKD. In DNA, the CDR3 is TGTGCCATCAGGGAAGATTCGACAGCGACCTATGGCTACACCTTC. Translating it yields CAIREDSTATYGYTF.

The V and J genes are TRBV3-1 (or the pseudogene TRBV3-2) and TRBJ1-6, with 7 nucleotides matching TRBD1. The CDR3 contains 17 residues. Germline CDR1 and CDR2: LGHDT and YNNKEL (reference sequence). Unmatched junction bases numbered 15, after V lost 6 bases and J lost 7 bases. The DNA for the CDR3 is TGTGCCAGCAGGAATTTGAGAGGGACAGCGACGAATTCACCCCTCCACTTT. It yields the protein CASRNLRGTATNSPLHF.

The rearrangement uses TRBV19 and TRBJ1-6; perhaps TRBD1 as D (6 bases). The V end was cut by 1 base, the J end by 7 bases, with 11 bases between. CDR1 LNHDA and CDR2 SQIVND come from the germline V gene (reference sequence). There are 15 residues in the CDR3. The CDR3 DNA reads TGTGCCAGTAGTATAGGTCTGGGGGCGAATTCACCCCTCCACTTT. Its protein product is CASSIGLGANSPLHF.

The J gene is TRBJ1-4, the V gene TRBV19; 10 bases agree with TRBD1. V gave up 6 bases and J gave up 9 bases; unmatched junction bases: 4. Germline CDR1 and CDR2: LNHDA and SQIVND (reference sequence). This CDR3 region has 13 residues. CDR3 coding DNA: TGTGCCAGTAGGCCGGGACAGGGGCAAAAACTGTTTTTT. This translates into CASRPGQGQKLFF.

About this clone itself: Other nucleotide sequences from this sample produce the same CDR3. CDR3 coding DNA: TGCGCCAGCAGCTTGGGAACTAGCGGGGGTACTGATACGCAGTATTTT. Translating it yields CASSLGTSGGTDTQYF. The gene calls are TRBV5-1 and TRBJ2-3, with 11 bases aligning to TRBD2. This CDR3 region has 16 residues. Per the germline V gene, CDR1 is SGHRS and CDR2 is YFSETQ. V lost 0 bases and J lost 6; bases outside the gene matches: 6.

The chain combines TRBV24-1 with TRBJ1-5, with D possibly TRBD1 on 5 matching bases. Germline V gene data show CDR1 as KGHDR and CDR2 as SFDVKD. The V and J ends lost 6 bases and 0 bases respectively, with 11 bases between them. The CDR3 is 15 amino acids. The CDR3 is CATSLGGGSNQPQHF. Here the CDR3 DNA reads TGTGCCACCAGTCTGGGGGGGGGTAGCAATCAGCCCCAGCATTTT.

The V and J genes are TRBV3-1 (or the pseudogene TRBV3-2) and TRBJ1-4, with D uncertain. Trimming stripped 1 base from V and 5 bases from J, with 8 bases between. The CDR3 covers 14 residues. Germline V CDR1 and CDR2: LGHDT, YNNKEL (reference sequence). CDR3 DNA sequence: TGTGCCAGCAGCCAAGTGCCGGGAAATGAAAAACTGTTTTTT. This sequence encodes CASSQVPGNEKLFF.

The chain is built from TRBV19 and TRBJ1-5; 9 bases map to TRBD1. Germline values: CDR1 LNHDA, CDR2 SQIVND (reference sequence). This CDR3 region has 14 residues. V trimming: 1 base; J trimming: 5 bases; junction bases outside the gene matches: 0. CDR3 in amino acids: CASSIGTGDQPQHF. The CDR3, as DNA: TGTGCCAGTAGTATAGGGACAGGGGATCAGCCCCAGCATTTT.

The chain recombines TRBV6-5 with TRBJ1-5; D uncertain. CDR3 length equals 14 residues. The V gene's germline CDR1 is MNHEY and CDR2 SVGAGI. The V gene lost 0 bases and the J gene lost 3 bases, with 6 bases spanning the gap. Written as DNA, the CDR3 is TGTGCCAGCAGTTACTCCAGGTACAATCAGCCCCAGCATTTT. The encoded protein is CASSYSRYNQPQHF.

The chain links TRBV18 to TRBJ2-1; 7 bases map to TRBD2. The germline V gene has CDR1 KGHSH and CDR2 LQKENI. Losses at the gene ends were 1 base for V and 8 bases for J; bases not matched to a gene: 8. The CDR3 loop spans 15 amino acids. CDR3 bases: TGTGCCAGCTCACCACTGTACAGCGGGGTCGATGAGCAGTTCTTC. Protein: CASSPLYSGVDEQFF.

V usage is TRBV9 and J usage is TRBJ2-3, with 7 bases aligning to TRBD2. Per the germline V gene, CDR1 is SGDLS and CDR2 is YYNGEE. V was pared by 0 bases and J by 9 bases, with 10 bases of the junction left unmatched. CDR3 size: 15 residues. CDR3 in amino acids: CASSVVPDFSGTQYF. CDR3 in DNA: TGTGCCAGCAGCGTAGTTCCTGATTTTAGCGGGACGCAGTATTTT.

A single count supports this clone. CDR3 coding DNA: TGTGCCAGTAGCCCCGACAGGGGTAGGAATGGCTACACCTTC. Its protein product is CASSPDRGRNGYTF. This chain links TRBV19 with TRBJ1-2; 8 nucleotides align to TRBD1. With V trimmed by 6 bases and J by 6 bases, 9 bases remained unmatched. The CDR3 sequence is 14 residues long. The germline gives CDR1 LNHDA, CDR2 SQIVND (reference sequence).

The CDR3 spells CASSPKAGDNEQYF. CDR3 in DNA: TGTGCCAGCTCACCGAAAGCCGGGGACAACGAGCAGTACTTC. The J gene is TRBJ2-7, the V gene TRBV18, with D possibly being TRBD1 (6 bases). This CDR3 is built from 14 residues. CDR1 and CDR2 from the germline V gene are KGHSH and LQKENI. V was pared by 3 bases and J by 5 bases, with 14 bases between.

The chain carries TRBV6-4 and TRBJ1-6, with D hard to call. CDR1 and CDR2 (germline): MRHNA, SNTAGT. The CDR3 loop spans 13 amino acids. Deletions cut 4 bases from V and 10 bases from J, with 11 bases between. The CDR3 coding sequence is TGTGCCAGCAGTGTCCTAGGCGGGTCACCCCTCCACTTT. This encodes CASSVLGGSPLHF.

V is TRBV11-2 and J is TRBJ1-2; TRBD1 matches at 8 bases. The CDR3 contains 15 residues. Losses at the gene ends were 0 bases for V and 3 bases for J; bases not matched to a gene: 3. Germline CDR1 and CDR2: SGHAT and FQNNGV. CDR3 residues: CASSLEPTGDYGYTF. CDR3 in DNA: TGTGCCAGCAGCTTAGAGCCGACAGGGGACTATGGCTACACCTTC.

This sequence joins TRBV4-3 and TRBJ2-2; possibly TRBD2 for D (6 bases). The CDR3 is 16 amino acids. The germline V gene encodes CDR1 LGHNA and CDR2 YSLEER. Trimming took off 0 bases at V and 1 base at J, with 9 bases between the two ends. The CDR3, as DNA: TGCGCCAGCAGCCAAGAGCGGGACGGGAACACCGGGGAGCTGTTTTTT. Protein sequence: CASSQERDGNTGELFF.

This chain connects TRBV28 to TRBJ2-2, with D perhaps TRBD2 (5 bases). Germline CDR1 reads MDHEN; CDR2 reads SYDVKM. The V and J ends lost 4 bases and 5 bases respectively, with 11 bases between them. This CDR3 region has 14 residues. The CDR3 loop is CASSSPGGTGELFF. CDR3 DNA sequence: TGTGCCAGCAGTTCCCCCGGCGGGACCGGGGAGCTGTTTTTT.

This chain joins TRBV7-8 and TRBJ1-4; perhaps TRBD1 as D (6 bases). V was trimmed by 5 bases and J by 1 base, leaving 11 bases between them. The CDR3 runs 15 residues. The germline gives CDR1 SGHVS, CDR2 FQNEAQ. This CDR3 is CASSRGGVTNEKLFF. Here the CDR3 DNA reads TGTGCCAGCAGCAGGGGGGGAGTAACTAATGAAAAACTGTTTTTT.

As DNA, the CDR3 is TGTGCCAGCACTCAGCGGGCGGGAGAGACCCAGTACTTC. Translated: CASTQRAGETQYF. The V gene is TRBV6-5, the J gene TRBJ2-5; D might be TRBD2 (6 bases). The CDR3 length is 13 residues. V lost 7 bases to trimming and J lost 4 bases, with 13 bases between them. The germline gives CDR1 MNHEY, CDR2 SVGAGI.

The chain carries TRBV4-3 and TRBJ2-3; D unclear. Germline V lookup: CDR1 LGHNA, CDR2 YSLEER. The ends were cut back, 0 bases at V and 0 bases at J, with 10 bases in the middle. This CDR3 is built from 16 residues. CDR3: CASSQEASPSTDTQYF. Here the CDR3 DNA reads TGCGCCAGCAGCCAAGAAGCATCACCTAGCACAGATACGCAGTATTTT.

This chain uses TRBV21-1 with TRBJ1-5; the table calls TRBD1, which could not be checked here. TRBV21-1 is labeled a pseudogene. The CDR3 sequence is 15 residues long. The CDR3 DNA reads TGTGCCAGCAGCAAACAGGGGGCTGCCAATCAGCCCCAGCATTTT. Translation gives CASSKQGAANQPQHF.

The CDR3 sequence is CASSLIRTSGRADTQYF. Here the CDR3 DNA reads TGTGCCAGCAGCTTAATAAGGACTAGCGGGAGGGCAGATACGCAGTATTTT. The genes are TRBV7-2 and TRBJ2-3; 15 nucleotides agree with TRBD2. Germline V gene sequence: CDR1 SGHTA, CDR2 FQGNSA. V gave up 2 bases and J gave up 4 bases; unmatched junction bases: 4. This CDR3 has 17 amino acids.

The rearrangement links TRBV18 to TRBJ2-5; the match to TRBD2 covers 8 bases. Trimming at V came to 6 bases and at J to 2 bases, leaving 8 bases not matched to a gene. CDR3 size: 15 residues. From germline, CDR1 is KGHSH and CDR2 LQKENI. The CDR3 here is CASSPGLAGQETQYF. Written as DNA, the CDR3 is TGTGCCAGCTCTCCGGGGCTAGCGGGTCAAGAGACCCAGTACTTC.